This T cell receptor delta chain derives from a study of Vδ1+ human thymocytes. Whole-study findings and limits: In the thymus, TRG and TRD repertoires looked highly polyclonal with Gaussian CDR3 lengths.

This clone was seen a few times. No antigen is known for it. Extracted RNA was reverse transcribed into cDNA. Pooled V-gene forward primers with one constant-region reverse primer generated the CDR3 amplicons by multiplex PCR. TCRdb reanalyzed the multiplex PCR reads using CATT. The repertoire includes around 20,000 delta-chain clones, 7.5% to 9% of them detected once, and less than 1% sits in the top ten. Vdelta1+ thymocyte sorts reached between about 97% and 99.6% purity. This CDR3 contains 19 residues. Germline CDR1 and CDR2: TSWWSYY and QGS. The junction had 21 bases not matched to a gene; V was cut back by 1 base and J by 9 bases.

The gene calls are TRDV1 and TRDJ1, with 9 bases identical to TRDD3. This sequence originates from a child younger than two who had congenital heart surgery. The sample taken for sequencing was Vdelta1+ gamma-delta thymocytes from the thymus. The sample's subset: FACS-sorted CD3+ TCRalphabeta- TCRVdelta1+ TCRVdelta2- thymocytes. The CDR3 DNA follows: TGTGCTCTTGGGGAACGAATGGTAGCCGGGGGATACCGGCCGCGGGAACTCATCTTT. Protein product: CALGERMVAGGYRPRELIF.